The 21 T cell receptor beta chains listed next were all sequenced from one sample in a study of neurological immune-mediated disorders. MiXCR, applied by TCRdb to the 5' RACE reads, yields one record per CDR3 protein. The sample consists of 24,000 or so distinct CDR3 sequences, about 2.6% of them appearing once. Material for sequencing was PBMCs. Receptor source: a woman aged 50 to 60 with multiple sclerosis.

This clonotype ranks as medium-sized. CDR3 sequence (DNA): TGTGCCAGCTCATCCCGGGACAGGGCGGTGGATTATGGCTACACCTTC. As protein: CASSSRDRAVDYGYTF. The chain uses TRBV28 and TRBJ1-2, with 9 bases fitting TRBD1. The germline V gene encodes CDR1 MDHEN and CDR2 SYDVKM. J lost 5 bases, V lost 8 bases, and 15 bases had no gene match. The CDR3 extends over 16 amino acids.

This clonotype appeared many times. V is TRBV6-5 and J is TRBJ2-1; 10 bases are shared with TRBD2. Trimming removed 6 bases from V and 3 bases from J; junction bases left unmatched: 2. Germline V CDR1 and CDR2: MNHEY, SVGAGI. The CDR3 has 14 amino acids. For the CDR3, the DNA is TGTGCCAGCAGGGGGACTAGCGACTACAATGAGCAGTTCTTC. This encodes CASRGTSDYNEQFF.

This clonotype was recorded a few times. The gene calls are TRBV5-1 and TRBJ2-7; D remains unclear. V was trimmed by 3 bases and J by 0 bases, leaving 4 bases between them. Germline V gene sequence: CDR1 SGHRS, CDR2 YFSETQ. This CDR3 contains 12 residues. CDR3 bases: TGCGCCAGCAGCTACCCCTCCTACGAGCAGTACTTC. It encodes CASSYPSYEQYF.

This clonotype showed up many times. The chain links TRBV15 to TRBJ2-3; 9 bases fit TRBD2. V shed 6 bases and J 2 bases; nucleotides not matched to a gene: 9. CDR1 is LNHNV, CDR2 YYDKDF, per germline (reference sequence). CDR3 size: 16 residues. Here the CDR3 reads CATREVSGSHTDTQYF. The CDR3 bases are TGTGCCACCAGAGAGGTTAGCGGGAGTCACACAGATACGCAGTATTTT.

This clonotype was picked up many times. V usage is TRBV29-1 and J usage is TRBJ2-7, with 10 bases aligning to TRBD2. V lost 6 bases to trimming and J lost 3 bases; unmatched junction nucleotides: 5. The germline V gene has CDR1 SQVTM and CDR2 ANQGSEA. This CDR3 has 13 residues. CDR3 DNA sequence: TGCAGCGTCGTACTAGCGGGGCGCTACGAGCAGTACTTC. Translation gives CSVVLAGRYEQYF.

Many counts were recorded for this clonotype. The chain has TRBV10-3 and TRBJ1-1; D uncertain. The length of the CDR3 is 13 residues. Trimming took 6 bases from V and 1 from J, leaving 9 bases between them. The V gene's germline CDR1 is ENHRY and CDR2 SYGVKD. This CDR3 is CAIRRGWNTEAFF. The CDR3 DNA sequence: TGTGCCATCAGACGGGGATGGAACACTGAAGCTTTCTTT.

This clonotype appeared many times. The CDR3 bases are TGTGCCAGCAGCCAGACTAGCACCTCGCCCTATTTT. Translated: CASSQTSTSPYF. The chain combines TRBV7-9 with TRBJ2-3; 7 bases agree with TRBD2. CDR1 is SEHNR, CDR2 FQNEAQ, per germline (reference sequence). The CDR3 totals 12 residues. The V and J ends lost 5 bases and 15 bases, in that order; junction bases with no gene match: 11.

The chain combines TRBV18 with TRBJ1-3, with a weak D call TRBD1 (6 bases). This CDR3 contains 15 residues. The germline V gene has CDR1 KGHSH and CDR2 LQKENI. V was pared by 2 bases and J by 3 bases, with 11 bases between. The DNA for the CDR3 is TGTGCCAGCTCACCATCGGGGGCGCGTGGAAACACCATATATTTT. This encodes CASSPSGARGNTIYF.

This clonotype was found many times. The chain is built from TRBV25-1 and TRBJ2-3; either TRBD1 or TRBD2 may supply D (5 bases each). Germline assignment: CDR1 MGHDK and CDR2 SYGVNS. This CDR3 spans 14 amino acids. Trimming pared 6 bases from V and 1 base from J, leaving 11 bases between. As DNA, the CDR3 is TGTGCCAGCAGGAGAGGGGAAGGCACAGATACGCAGTATTTT. It encodes CASRRGEGTDTQYF.

This clonotype was picked up many times. This chain uses TRBV20-1 with TRBJ2-1; D is ambiguous. This CDR3 is 13 amino acids long. From germline, CDR1 is DFQATT and CDR2 SNEGSKA (reference sequence). Trimming took 5 bases from V and 4 from J, leaving 12 bases between them. CDR3 loop: CSAPRPGYNEQFF. Here the CDR3 DNA reads TGCAGTGCTCCCCGGCCCGGGTACAATGAGCAGTTCTTC.

Ten or more counts support this clonotype. The chain recombines TRBV4-3 with TRBJ2-1, with TRBD2 matching 7 bases. The V gene end was trimmed by 0 bases and the J gene end by 8 bases; junction bases not matched to a gene: 10. This CDR3 region has 16 residues. Germline-derived CDR1 and CDR2 are LGHNA and YSLEER. The DNA for the CDR3 is TGCGCCAGCAGCCAAGATTTCCCGACTAGCACATATGAGCAGTTCTTC. Translation: CASSQDFPTSTYEQFF.

This clonotype has at least ten counts. The chain joins TRBV6-6 to TRBJ2-7; 7 bases map to TRBD1. Trimming took 6 bases from V and 3 from J; bases not matched to a gene: 11. This CDR3 spans 15 amino acids. Germline loops: CDR1 MNHNY, CDR2 SVGAGI (reference sequence). CDR3 DNA: TGTGCCAGCAGCACAAATAAGGGACAGAGCTACGAGCAGTACTTC. Amino acids: CASSTNKGQSYEQYF.

This clonotype was detected many times. The chain carries TRBV7-2 and TRBJ2-7, with D possibly matching TRBD1 (7 bases). The CDR3 contains 13 residues. Between the trimmed V and J ends, which lost 3 bases and 4 bases, there was a span of 10 bases. CDR1 SGHTA and CDR2 FQGNSA come from the germline V gene. The chain's CDR3 is CASSFQGGYEQYF. The CDR3 DNA sequence: TGTGCCAGCAGCTTCCAGGGGGGATACGAGCAGTACTTC.

This clonotype was recorded many times. The rearrangement links TRBV12-3 or TRBV12-4 to TRBJ1-1; no firm D call. V was pared by 2 bases and J by 0 bases, with 4 bases between. The CDR3 length is 13 residues. This CDR3 reads CASSLLMNTEAFF. In nucleotides, the CDR3 is TGTGCCAGCAGTTTATTGATGAACACTGAAGCTTTCTTT.

This clonotype was counted many times. The chain joins TRBV4-3 to TRBJ2-7; D is ambiguous. Germline CDR1 and CDR2: LGHNA and YSLEER. V dropped 1 base and J dropped 3 bases, with 13 bases sitting between them. This CDR3 contains 15 residues. The CDR3 sequence: CASSQAVYGFYEQYF. The DNA for the CDR3 is TGCGCCAGCAGCCAAGCGGTTTATGGGTTCTACGAGCAGTACTTC.

This clonotype is judged medium-sized. The genes are TRBV5-1 and TRBJ1-4, with D tentatively TRBD1 (6 bases). The V gene lost 5 bases and the J gene lost 8 bases, with 16 bases spanning the gap. Germline CDR1 and CDR2: SGHRS and YFSETQ. The CDR3 length is 14 residues. The CDR3 region has the DNA TGCGCCAGCAGTTCCAAACAGGGATCCGAAAAACTGTTTTTT. It specifies CASSSKQGSEKLFF.

This clonotype was counted at least ten times. V gene TRBV20-1 combines with J gene TRBJ2-7, with TRBD1 matching over 7 bases. The CDR3 sequence is 11 residues long. Per germline, CDR1 DFQATT and CDR2 SNEGSKA (reference sequence). V trimming: 6 bases; J trimming: 4 bases; junction bases outside the gene matches: 3. The CDR3 DNA sequence: TGCAGTGCCAGGGGGAGATACGAGCAGTACTTC. Protein product: CSARGRYEQYF.

This chain connects TRBV9 to TRBJ2-1, with 7 bases identical to TRBD2. CDR1 is SGDLS, CDR2 YYNGEE, per germline. There are 16 residues in the CDR3. V gave up 0 bases and J gave up 7 bases; unmatched junction bases: 10. CDR3: CASSVGVRTRRNEQFF. DNA of the CDR3: TGTGCCAGCAGCGTAGGGGTGCGGACTAGGAGGAATGAGCAGTTCTTC.

This clonotype showed up many times. The chain recombines TRBV7-2 with TRBJ1-6; D is uncertain. The CDR3 has 15 amino acids. Germline-derived CDR1 and CDR2 are SGHTA and FQGNSA. Trimming took 3 bases from V and 1 from J, leaving 7 bases between them. The CDR3 sequence is CASSLAASYNSPLHF. The CDR3 bases are TGTGCCAGCAGCTTGGCGGCTTCCTATAATTCACCCCTCCACTTT.

Of note for this clonotype: A read error may account for a junction end that differs from germline. This chain joins TRBV20-1 and TRBJ1-6; 10 bases are shared with TRBD1. The CDR3 runs 14 residues. Looked up from germline, CDR1 is DFQATT and CDR2 is SNEGSKA (reference sequence). CDR3 protein: CSSGTGDYNSPLNF. The CDR3 region has the DNA TGCAGCTCCGGGACAGGGGACTATAATTCACCCCTCAACTTT.

The rearrangement joins TRBV18 to TRBJ1-5; D is uncertain. The length of the CDR3 is 13 residues. Trimming shortened V by 3 bases and J by 0 bases, and 3 bases separated the two germline ends. Germline loops: CDR1 KGHSH, CDR2 LQKENI. The CDR3 bases are TGTGCCAGCTCACCCAGTAGCAATCAGCCCCAGCATTTT. It is translated as CASSPSSNQPQHF.